The T cell receptor beta chain under discussion was sequenced for a study of cytomegalovirus exposure and HLA in healthy donors. Findings and caveats of the study: Some TCR beta chains (about 170 of them) were listed as cytomegalovirus-associated. A few of the chains that were CMV-associated were confirmed in vitro to be specific for CMV antigens. In a later analysis, V- and J-gene trimming of beta chains associated with a DCLRE1C missense variant, replicated independently.

A remark on this clone: Its matching antigen is unknown.

13 Jbeta primers and 60 Vbeta primers were used for the PCR. Repertoires were generated with immunoSEQ multiplex PCR, while TCRdb's copy carries only in-frame clones and drops some. This sample has 100,000 to 150,000 clones; approximately 17% occur once, and the top ten carry about 3.1%. CDR3 length equals 15 residues. V lost 6 bases, J lost 1 base, and 7 bases stayed unmatched. The germline CDR1 and CDR2 sequences are MNHNS and SASEGT. The clonotype was recovered from a female donor in good health and CMV-seropositive. The chain combines TRBV6-1 with TRBJ1-1; 8 bases align to TRBD1. The material sequenced was PBMCs. Here the CDR3 reads CASRKTGAGNTEAFF. CDR3 sequence (DNA): TGTGCCAGCAGAAAGACAGGGGCGGGGAACACTGAAGCTTTCTTT.